Listed here are 11 T cell receptor beta chains from one sample, sequenced in a study of blood T cell repertoires in COVID-19. The assay was immunoSEQ multiplex PCR, and TCRdb's table has in-frame clones only and misses some. The sample lists approximately 340,000 clones, approximately 90% seen once, with more than 0.85% in the top ten. Sequencing was done on a sample of PBMCs or T cells enriched from blood (not recorded which). The receptors stem from a woman between 40 and 50 years old who had been exposed to COVID-19.

The chain joins TRBV20-1 to TRBJ2-7; the D gene is possibly TRBD1 (5 bases). There are 11 residues in the CDR3. In germline, CDR1 is DFQATT, CDR2 SNEGSKA (reference sequence). Trimming pared 6 bases from V and 3 bases from J, leaving 9 bases between. This chain's CDR3 is CSARQGYEQYF. Written as DNA, the CDR3 is TGCAGTGCCCGCCAGGGCTACGAGCAGTACTTC.

The genes are TRBV9 and TRBJ1-3, with unresolved D. Looked up from germline, CDR1 is SGDLS and CDR2 is YYNGEE. The CDR3 has 15 amino acids. Trimming removed 0 bases from V and 0 bases from J, with 7 bases in between. The CDR3: CASSVAGSSGNTIYF. CDR3 in DNA: TGTGCCAGCAGCGTAGCAGGTTCCTCTGGAAACACCATATATTTT.

The gene calls are TRBV9 and TRBJ2-6, with D perhaps TRBD1 (5 bases). Germline V lookup: CDR1 SGDLS, CDR2 YYNGEE. Trimming removed 0 bases from V and 5 bases from J, with 21 bases in between. The CDR3 has 19 residues. The chain's CDR3 is CASSVAVEFQGARANVLTF. For the CDR3, the DNA is TGTGCCAGCAGCGTAGCAGTTGAATTCCAGGGCGCAAGGGCCAACGTCCTGACTTTC.

V is TRBV18 and J is TRBJ1-4; D unresolved. Germline-derived CDR1 and CDR2 are KGHSH and LQKENI. The CDR3 loop spans 14 amino acids. V shed 3 bases and J shed 6 bases, with 11 bases lying between them. This CDR3 is CASSPGRLDEKLFF. CDR3 bases: TGTGCCAGCTCACCGGGAAGACTAGATGAAAAACTGTTTTTT.

This clone was found a few times. The chain combines TRBV29-1 with TRBJ1-2, with no clear D. Germline CDR1 SQVTM, CDR2 ANQGSEA. The CDR3 is made up of 13 amino acids. Between the trimmed V and J ends, which lost 4 bases and 7 bases, there was a span of 16 bases. The CDR3 sequence is CSVGEGPNTGYTF. The DNA of the CDR3 is TGCAGCGTTGGGGAGGGCCCCAACACTGGCTACACCTTC.

V is TRBV7-8 and J is TRBJ1-5, with D possibly TRBD1 on 5 matching bases. CDR3 size: 14 residues. Germline CDR1 is SGHVS and CDR2 is FQNEAQ. Trimming took 5 bases from V and 9 from J, leaving 17 bases between them. The CDR3: CASSPQMTVVPQHF. The CDR3, as DNA: TGTGCCAGCAGCCCCCAGATGACAGTTGTGCCCCAGCATTTT.

This rearrangement joins TRBV25-1 to TRBJ2-3; the D gene is possibly TRBD2 (5 bases). The CDR3 runs 16 residues. From germline, CDR1 is MGHDK and CDR2 SYGVNS. The V gene lost 5 bases and the J gene lost 2 bases, with 17 bases spanning the gap. The chain's CDR3 is CASSNPAPGSTDTQYF. Written as DNA, the CDR3 is TGTGCCAGCAGTAACCCGGCCCCGGGATCCACAGATACGCAGTATTTT.

This rearrangement joins TRBV29-1 to TRBJ2-3, with 8 bases lining up with TRBD1. There are 16 residues in the CDR3. Germline-derived CDR1 and CDR2 are SQVTM and ANQGSEA. Germline trimming cut 6 bases from V and 0 bases from J; bases unmatched to any gene: 11. Written as DNA, the CDR3 is TGCAGCGTCCCAGGGGGCAGTCTCTCTAGCACAGATACGCAGTATTTT. This codes for CSVPGGSLSSTDTQYF.

The chain couples TRBV5-1 to TRBJ2-7, with unresolved D. V was clipped by 0 bases and J by 4 bases, with 11 bases between them. Germline CDR1 is SGHRS and CDR2 is YFSETQ. The CDR3 consists of 14 residues. CDR3 amino acids: CASSLVSSVYEQYF. Here the CDR3 DNA reads TGCGCCAGCAGCTTGGTGTCGTCTGTTTACGAGCAGTACTTC.

This chain uses TRBV3-1 (or the pseudogene TRBV3-2) with TRBJ1-1, with 8 bases that match TRBD1. The CDR3 has 13 amino acids. CDR1 LGHDT and CDR2 YNNKEL come from the germline V gene (reference sequence). The V segment lost 4 bases and the J segment 7 bases; nucleotides outside the gene matches: 5. The CDR3, as DNA: TGTGCCAGCAGCCCTTCAGGGGGCTTTGAAGCTTTCTTT. Amino acids: CASSPSGGFEAFF.

The chain employs TRBV4-2 and TRBJ2-1; 8 bases line up with TRBD2. The CDR3 runs to 17 residues. J lost 4 bases, V lost 0 bases, and 8 bases had no gene match. In germline, CDR1 is LGHNA, CDR2 YNFKEQ. This CDR3 is CASSQDHAGGFYNEQFF. DNA for the CDR3: TGTGCCAGCAGCCAAGATCACGCGGGGGGATTTTACAATGAGCAGTTCTTC.